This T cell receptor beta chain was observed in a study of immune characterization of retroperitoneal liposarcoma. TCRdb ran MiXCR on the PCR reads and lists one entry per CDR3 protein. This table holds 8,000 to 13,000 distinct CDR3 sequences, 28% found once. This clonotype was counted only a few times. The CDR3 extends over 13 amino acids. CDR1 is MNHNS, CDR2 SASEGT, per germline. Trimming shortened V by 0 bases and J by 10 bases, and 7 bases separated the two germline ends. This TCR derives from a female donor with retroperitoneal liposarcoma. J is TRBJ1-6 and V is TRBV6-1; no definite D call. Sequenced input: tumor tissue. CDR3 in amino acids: CASSEALSSPLHF. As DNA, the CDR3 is TGTGCCAGCAGTGAAGCTCTCTCCTCACCCCTCCACTTT.